This T cell receptor beta chain was sequenced for a study of glioma-infiltrating T cells after dendritic cell vaccination. Study details: At biweekly intervals, patients got three intradermal dendritic cell vaccine injections.

Worth noting for this clone: Antigen unknown.

Points from the study as a whole: Patients with more pretreatment TILs had longer time to progression and survival.

Looked up from germline, CDR1 is MNHEY and CDR2 is SVGAGI. V lost 3 bases, J lost 8 bases, and 13 bases lay in between. The CDR3 spans 14 residues. Profiling relied on immunoSEQ multiplex PCR, and the TCRdb table lists in-frame clones only, not all of them. The sample yields 40,000 or so clones, around four fifths seen once. Sequences were derived from blood, sampled before dendritic cell vaccination. The clonotype originates from a human donor with glioblastoma. J is TRBJ1-4 and V is TRBV6-5; a weak D match, TRBD1 (6 bases). CDR3 DNA: TGTGCCAGCAGTTATGGGGCAGGGGTGGAAAAACTGTTTTTT. The encoded protein is CASSYGAGVEKLFF.